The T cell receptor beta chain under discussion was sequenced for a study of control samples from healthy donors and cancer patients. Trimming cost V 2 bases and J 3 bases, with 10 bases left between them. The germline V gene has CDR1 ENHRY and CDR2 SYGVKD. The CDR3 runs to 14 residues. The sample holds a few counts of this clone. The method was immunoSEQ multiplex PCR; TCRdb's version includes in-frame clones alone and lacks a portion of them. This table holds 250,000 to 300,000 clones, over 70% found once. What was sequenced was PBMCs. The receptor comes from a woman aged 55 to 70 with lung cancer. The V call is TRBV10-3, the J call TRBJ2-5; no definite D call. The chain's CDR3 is CAISEVGREETQYF. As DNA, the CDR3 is TGTGCCATCAGTGAGGTAGGCCGGGAAGAGACCCAGTACTTC.